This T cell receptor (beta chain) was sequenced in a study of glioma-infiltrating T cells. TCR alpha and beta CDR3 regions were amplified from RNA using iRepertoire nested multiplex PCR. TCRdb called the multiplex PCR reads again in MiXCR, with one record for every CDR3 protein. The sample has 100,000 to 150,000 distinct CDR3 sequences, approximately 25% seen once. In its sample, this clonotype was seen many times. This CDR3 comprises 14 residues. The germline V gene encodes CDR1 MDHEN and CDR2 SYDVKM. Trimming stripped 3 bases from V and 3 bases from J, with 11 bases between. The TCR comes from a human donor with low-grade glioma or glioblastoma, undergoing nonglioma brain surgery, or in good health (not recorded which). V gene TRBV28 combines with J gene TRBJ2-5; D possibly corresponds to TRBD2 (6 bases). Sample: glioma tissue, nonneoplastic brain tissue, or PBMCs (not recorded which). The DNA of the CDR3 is TGTGCCAGCAGTTTCCAACGGGGGAAAGAGACCCAGTACTTC. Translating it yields CASSFQRGKETQYF.